This entry is about one T cell receptor (beta chain). The data were obtained in a study of T cell responses to AZD1222 COVID-19 vaccine. Sequencing used immunoSEQ multiplex PCR; TCRdb keeps in-frame clones, though not all of them. The sample yields 150,000 to 200,000 clones, roughly nine tenths seen once. Trimming cost V 2 bases and J 3 bases; bases outside gene matches: 6. This CDR3 has 15 amino acids. Germline assignment: CDR1 SGHVS and CDR2 FQNEAQ. The chain is built from TRBV7-8 and TRBJ2-7; 8 bases are a match to TRBD2. The sample in question was peripheral blood, obtained on day 0 of MenACWY control vaccination. This TCR came from an adult in good health. As DNA, the CDR3 is TGTGCCAGCAGCTTAAACCTAGCGGGCTACTACGAGCAGTACTTC. It specifies CASSLNLAGYYEQYF. Variable domain in full (rest from reference TRBV7-8 and TRBJ2-7): GAGVSQSPRYKVAKRGQDVALRCDPISGHVSLFWYQQALGQGPEFLTYFQNEAQLDKSGLPSDRFFAERPEGSVSTLKIQRTQQEDSAVYLCASSLNLAGYYEQYFGPGTRLTVT.